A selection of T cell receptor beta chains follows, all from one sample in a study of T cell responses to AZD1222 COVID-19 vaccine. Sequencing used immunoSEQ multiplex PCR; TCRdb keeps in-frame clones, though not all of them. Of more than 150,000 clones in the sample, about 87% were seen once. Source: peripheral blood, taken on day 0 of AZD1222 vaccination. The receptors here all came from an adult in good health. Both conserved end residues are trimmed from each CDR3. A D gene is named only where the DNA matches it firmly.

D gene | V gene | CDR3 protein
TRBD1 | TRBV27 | ASSPGQGKSSYEQY
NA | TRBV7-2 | ASSPPPQEGSPLH
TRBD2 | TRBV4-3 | ASSQDAGEAGGIYNEQF
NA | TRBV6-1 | ASSETEPNYGYT
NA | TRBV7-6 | ASSSPSLTRTGELF
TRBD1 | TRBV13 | ASSREDRGQTDTQY
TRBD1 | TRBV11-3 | ASSLETGTAINYGYT
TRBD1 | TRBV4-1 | ASSPSLFGFRQGKSYT
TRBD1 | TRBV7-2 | ASSSRQGARYGYT
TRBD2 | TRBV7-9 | ASSGLTSGGVSAYEQY
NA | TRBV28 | ASSVPPQSSYGYT
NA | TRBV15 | ATSSFQGVTGELF
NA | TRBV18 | ASSSSGDTGELF
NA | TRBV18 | ASSPGSGTSAEGYT
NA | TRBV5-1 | ASSLPSTGITGELF
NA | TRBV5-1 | ASSSRALTGGYT
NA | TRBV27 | ASSQRLSFDEQF
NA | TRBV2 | ASSEALHGVGNTIY
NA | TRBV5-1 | ASSSNPMDSNQPQH
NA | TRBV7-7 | ASSPRARGETQY
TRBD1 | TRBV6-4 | ASSPDRVGARQAF
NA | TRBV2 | ASMWTIQETQY
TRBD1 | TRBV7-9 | ASSSGTGVTSGNTIY
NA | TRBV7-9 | ASSSASGGKY
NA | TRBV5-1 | ASSLEGVGVGQPQH
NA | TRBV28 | ASRPGTNYGYT
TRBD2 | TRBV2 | ASELSGRAEETQY
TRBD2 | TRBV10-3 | AISGTRNNEQF
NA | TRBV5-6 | ASSLSRSSGNTIY
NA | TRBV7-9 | ASSPRVNWVLDTQY
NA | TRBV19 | ASSIEQNTEAF
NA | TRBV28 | ASSPAIGGQGWGSPLH